This is a list of T cell receptor beta chains from one sample in a study of T cells in Graves' hyperthyroidism and ophthalmopathy. TCRdb called the multiplex PCR reads again in MiXCR, with one record for every CDR3 protein. The sample has fewer than 200,000 distinct CDR3 sequences; 15% to 20% are singletons. Sample: blood. All receptors come from a woman in her forties or fifties with Graves' hyperthyroidism. The CDR3 runs from the conserved cysteine through the conserved F or W. D genes are given only for firm matches. Clone sizes are given selectively: once, few, many, or a class where the clone is expanded.

>-|TRBJ1-1|TRBV10-2|-
TGCGCCAGCAGCGGAAGCCTGACAGAGAACACTGAAGCTTTCTTT
CASSGSLTENTEAFF
>-|TRBJ2-1|TRBV7-8|many
TGTCCCAGCAGCTCACGGGACTTTGCCTACAATGAGCAGTTCTTC
CPSSSRDFAYNEQFF
>-|TRBJ1-5|TRBV28|many
TGTGCCAGCAGTGCCGGCCTTTATCAGCCCCAGCATTTT
CASSAGLYQPQHF
>TRBD1|TRBJ1-4|TRBV7-8|many
TGTGCCAGCAGCTCACCCCTTGACAGGGGAAAACTGTTTTTT
CASSSPLDRGKLFF
>-|TRBJ1-1|TRBV6-1|many
TGTGCCAGCAGCCCCGAGCAGGGGAAAAACACTGAAGCTTTCTTT
CASSPEQGKNTEAFF
>TRBD1|TRBJ1-1|TRBV20-1|many
TGCAGTGCCAACGGACAGGGGAATTACATGAACACTGAAGCTTTCTTT
CSANGQGNYMNTEAFF
>-|TRBJ1-6|TRBV5-1|many
TGCGCCAGCACGGATACAACCGACTTGTGGAATTCACCCCTCCACTTT
CASTDTTDLWNSPLHF
>-|TRBJ2-7|TRBV4-3|-
TGCGCCAGCAGCCAAGATTTCGGGCCTTATCCCTTAGACGAGCAGTACTTC
CASSQDFGPYPLDEQYF
>TRBD2|TRBJ2-2|TRBV9|few
TGTGCCAGCAGCGTATCGCGGGCGGGGGGGAACACCGGGGAGCTGTTTTTT
CASSVSRAGGNTGELFF
>-|TRBJ1-1|TRBV2|many
TGTGCCAGCAGTGGTTTGACAGTGAACACTGAAGCTTTCTTT
CASSGLTVNTEAFF
>-|TRBJ2-3|TRBV7-3|many
TGTGCCAGCAGCTTAATTCCGGGAGATACGCAGTATTTT
CASSLIPGDTQYF
>TRBD1|TRBJ2-5|TRBV2|many
TGTGCCACCAAAGGGGGCAGTGGTGCGAGAGAGACCCAGTACTTC
CATKGGSGARETQYF
>TRBD2|TRBJ2-1|TRBV2|many
TGTGCCAGCAGTGGTCAGGCGGGGGGCTCCTACAATGAGCAGTTCTTC
CASSGQAGGSYNEQFF
>-|TRBJ1-5|TRBV12-3/TRBV12-4|-
TGTGCCAGCAGAGGACGGAGCAATCAGCCCCAGCATTTT
CASRGRSNQPQHF
>TRBD1|TRBJ2-1|TRBV6-1|many
TGTGCCAGCAGTGGCACCGGGACAGGGCGTGATGAGCAGTTCTTC
CASSGTGTGRDEQFF
>-|TRBJ1-2|TRBV6-5|many
TGTGCCAGCAGTTACAGGGAATTGGGAGGCTACACCTTC
CASSYRELGGYTF
>-|TRBJ1-5|TRBV7-9|many
TGTGCCAGCGATCGGCTCGATCAGCCCCAGCATTTT
CASDRLDQPQHF
>-|TRBJ1-1|TRBV11-2|many
TGTGCCAGCAGCCCTCTCATCAACATGAACACTGAAGCTTTCTTT
CASSPLINMNTEAFF
>TRBD1|TRBJ1-3|TRBV19|few
TGTGCCAGTAGTATCGGGACAGCGGTTGGGGGTCTACGTGGAAACACCATATATTTT
CASSIGTAVGGLRGNTIYF
>-|TRBJ2-1|TRBV4-1|few
TGCGCCAGCAGCCAAGGCGGGGGCCGATACAATGAGCAGTTCTTC
CASSQGGGRYNEQFF
>-|TRBJ1-1|TRBV4-1|-
TGCGCCAGCAGCCAAGGCCGTTCTGAAGCTTTCTTT
CASSQGRSEAFF
>-|TRBJ1-6|TRBV7-9|many
TGTGCCAGCAGCTTCGATGGATCGGGATCACCCCTCCACTTT
CASSFDGSGSPLHF
>-|TRBJ1-4|TRBV7-9|-
TGTGCCAGCAGCTCCTGGGGAGGAACTAATGAAAAACTGTTTTTT
CASSSWGGTNEKLFF
>-|TRBJ1-5|TRBV3-1|many
TGTGCCAGCAGTCTCAATGATCAGCCCCAGCATTTT
CASSLNDQPQHF